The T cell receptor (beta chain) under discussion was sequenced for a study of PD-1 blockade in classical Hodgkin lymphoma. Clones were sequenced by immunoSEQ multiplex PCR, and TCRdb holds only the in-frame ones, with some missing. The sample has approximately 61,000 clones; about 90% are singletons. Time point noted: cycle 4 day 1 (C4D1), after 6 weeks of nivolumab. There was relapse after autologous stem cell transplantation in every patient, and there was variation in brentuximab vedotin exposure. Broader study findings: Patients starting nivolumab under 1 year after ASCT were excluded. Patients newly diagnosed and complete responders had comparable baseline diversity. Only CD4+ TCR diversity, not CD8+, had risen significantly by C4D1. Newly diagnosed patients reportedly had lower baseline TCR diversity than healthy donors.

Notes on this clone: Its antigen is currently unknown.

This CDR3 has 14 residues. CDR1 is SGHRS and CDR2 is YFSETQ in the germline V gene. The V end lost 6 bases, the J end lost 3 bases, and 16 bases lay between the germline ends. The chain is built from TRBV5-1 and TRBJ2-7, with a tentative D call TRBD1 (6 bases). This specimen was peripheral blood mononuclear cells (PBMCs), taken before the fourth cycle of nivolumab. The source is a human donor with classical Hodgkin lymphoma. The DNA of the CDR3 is TGCGCCAGCACCGTCGGGACACTAAGCTACGAGCAGTACTTC. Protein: CASTVGTLSYEQYF.